The rows below give T cell receptor beta chains drawn from one sample of a study of blood T cell repertoires in COVID-19. This table comes from immunoSEQ multiplex PCR, and its TCRdb copy is limited to in-frame clones, with some not included. The sample includes roughly 43,000 clones, more than 65% of them seen just once. The sample comprised peripheral blood. The receptors originated from a woman aged 55-70 years with acute or convalescent COVID-19. Both conserved end residues are part of each CDR3. D genes are given only for firm matches. Not all rows give a size; the values are once, few, many and, for expanded clones, a class.

size,J,V,D,DNA,CDR3
NA,TRBJ2-2,TRBV15,TRBD1,TGTGCCACCAGCAGCTGGGACAGGGTGAACACCGGGGAGCTGTTTTTT,CATSSWDRVNTGELFF
once,TRBJ1-2,TRBV9,TRBD1,TGTGCCAGCAGCGCTGCTGGGGGGACAGGGGTTCAAGCAAACTATGGCTACACCTTC,CASSAAGGTGVQANYGYTF
NA,TRBJ1-2,TRBV6-2/TRBV6-3,TRBD1,TGTGCCAGCAGTTCCGGGACAGCTAACTATGGCTACACCTTC,CASSSGTANYGYTF
NA,TRBJ1-1,TRBV19,TRBD1,TGTGCCAGCGGGGACAGGGGAAACACTGAAGCTTTCTTT,CASGDRGNTEAFF
NA,TRBJ2-3,TRBV10-3,TRBD1,TGTGCCATCAGTGAGCCAGGGGGCGCGTATATTGATACGCAGTATTTT,CAISEPGGAYIDTQYF
few,TRBJ2-2,TRBV7-7,TRBD2,TGTGCCAGCAGCTTAGTGGGCCAGCGGGAGAACACCGGGGAGCTGTTTTTT,CASSLVGQRENTGELFF
NA,TRBJ1-6,TRBV6-5,NA,TGTGCCAGCAGCCAACACGTATCACCCCTCCACTTT,CASSQHVSPLHF
few,TRBJ2-4,TRBV19,TRBD1,TGTGCCAGTAGTCCCGGGACAGGTGGGAAACTAGCCAAAAACATTCAGTACTTC,CASSPGTGGKLAKNIQYF
NA,TRBJ1-2,TRBV4-1,TRBD1,TGCGCCAGCAGCCGAGGACAGGGGGCCCTGGTTGGCTACACCTTC,CASSRGQGALVGYTF
once,TRBJ1-1,TRBV19,NA,TGTGCCAGTAGTATAAGCAGGGGAAACACTGAAGCTTTCTTT,CASSISRGNTEAFF
NA,TRBJ2-1,TRBV29-1,TRBD2,TGCAGCGTTAATACGGGCGGGGGGATTTACAATGAGCAGTTCTTC,CSVNTGGGIYNEQFF
NA,TRBJ1-6,TRBV6-1,TRBD1,TGTGCCAGCAGTTGGAGGACAGGGAAGAGCTCACCCCTCCACTTT,CASSWRTGKSSPLHF
NA,TRBJ2-6,TRBV29-1,NA,TGCAGCGCCCGAGACGGGAGATCTGGGGCCAACGTCCTGACTTTC,CSARDGRSGANVLTF
NA,TRBJ2-1,TRBV30,NA,TGTGCCTGCTCCGTAAAGGGGAATGAGCAGTTCTTC,CACSVKGNEQFF
few,TRBJ2-7,TRBV5-4,NA,TGTGCCAGCAGCTTAGGGACATTGAGCTCCTACGAGCAGTACTTC,CASSLGTLSSYEQYF
NA,TRBJ1-4,TRBV7-9,NA,TGTGCCAGCAGAGGAGGAGGGGAAAAACTGTTTTTT,CASRGGGEKLFF
NA,TRBJ1-5,TRBV9,TRBD1,TGTGCCAGCAGCGAAGGGACAGGGCGTCAGCCCCAGCATTTT,CASSEGTGRQPQHF
NA,TRBJ1-4,TRBV4-1,NA,TGCGCCAGCAGCCAAGGGGGGGGGAGACAGCTTAATGAAAAACTGTTTTTT,CASSQGGGRQLNEKLFF
once,TRBJ2-7,TRBV27,NA,TGTGCCAGCAGTTCTCACAGGGTCCAGGGCTACGAGCAGTACTTC,CASSSHRVQGYEQYF
NA,TRBJ1-1,TRBV5-1,TRBD1,TGCGCCAGCAGCTTGGGGATTCGGGACAGGATGAACACTGAAGCTTTCTTT,CASSLGIRDRMNTEAFF
NA,TRBJ2-1,TRBV18,NA,TGTGCCAGCTCACCCGGGGATGAGCAGTTCTTC,CASSPGDEQFF
NA,TRBJ1-5,TRBV13,TRBD1,TGTGCCAGCAGCTTAGAGGTAGTGGCAGGGGGGAGCAATCAGCCCCAGCATTTT,CASSLEVVAGGSNQPQHF
NA,TRBJ1-5,TRBV25-1,NA,TGTGCCAGCAGTGGGGAGGCCGTCAATCAGCCCCAGCATTTT,CASSGEAVNQPQHF
once,TRBJ1-2,TRBV5-6,NA,TGTGCCAGCAGCTTGACCCTCGCTCAGGGCTATGGCTACACCTTC,CASSLTLAQGYGYTF
NA,TRBJ2-7,TRBV19,NA,TGTGCCAGTAGCCTATGGGACAACTCCTACGAGCAGTACTTC,CASSLWDNSYEQYF
few,TRBJ2-2,TRBV7-2,TRBD2,TGTGCCAGCAGCGGGGGGGAGGCCGGGGAGCTGTTTTTT,CASSGGEAGELFF
NA,TRBJ1-1,TRBV18,NA,TGTGCCAGCTCACCTCAGGGGACCACTGAAGCTTTCTTT,CASSPQGTTEAFF
few,TRBJ2-1,TRBV9,NA,TGTGCCAGCAGCGGACGACGGGGGACGCTCTCCAATGAGCAGTTCTTC,CASSGRRGTLSNEQFF
NA,TRBJ2-7,TRBV5-4,NA,TGTGCCAGCAGCCGCGGGCACTACGAGCAGTACTTC,CASSRGHYEQYF
once,TRBJ1-1,TRBV18,TRBD1,TGTGCCAGCTCTCTCGGACAGGGCGCTTTCTTT,CASSLGQGAFF
NA,TRBJ2-2,TRBV5-1,NA,TGCGCCAGCAGCTCAAGAACAGGGAGGGACGGGGAGCTGTTTTTT,CASSSRTGRDGELFF
once,TRBJ1-5,TRBV3-1/TRBV3-2,NA,TGTGCCAGCAGCCAAGATCCCGGGGAAGGACAGCCCCAGCATTTT,CASSQDPGEGQPQHF
NA,TRBJ2-5,TRBV5-1,TRBD2,TGCGCCAGCAGCTTGGACGCCCCTAGCGGGGTAGAGACCCAGTACTTC,CASSLDAPSGVETQYF
NA,TRBJ2-3,TRBV2,NA,TGTGCCAGCAGTGATGAGTCGGCGCAGTATTTT,CASSDESAQYF
once,TRBJ2-3,TRBV6-2/TRBV6-3,TRBD2,TGTGCCAGCAGTTACTCGGGACTAGCGATGAGGCTCACAGATACGCAGTATTTT,CASSYSGLAMRLTDTQYF
NA,TRBJ2-1,TRBV5-1,NA,TGCGCCAGCAGCTTGGGAGGTAGTCGAGGTGAGCAGTTCTTC,CASSLGGSRGEQFF
NA,TRBJ2-5,TRBV7-2,TRBD2,TGTGCCAGCAGCGTTAGCGGGGACGGTGTAGAGACCCAGTACTTC,CASSVSGDGVETQYF
NA,TRBJ2-4,TRBV7-9,TRBD1,TGTGCCAGCAGCTTAGACAGGGGGCTAGGCATTCAGTACTTC,CASSLDRGLGIQYF
NA,TRBJ2-1,TRBV2,TRBD2,TGTGCCAGCAGGGGACTAGCAACCTACAATGAGCAGTTCTTC,CASRGLATYNEQFF
NA,TRBJ2-1,TRBV9,NA,TGTGCCAGCAGCGTGGGCACGAATGAGCAGTTCTTC,CASSVGTNEQFF
NA,TRBJ2-1,TRBV5-6,NA,TGTGCCAGCAGCTTGGATTCGTACAATGAGCAGTTCTTC,CASSLDSYNEQFF
NA,TRBJ1-3,TRBV29-1,NA,TGCAGCGTTGGAGTGAGCTCTGGAAACACCATATATTTT,CSVGVSSGNTIYF
NA,TRBJ1-2,TRBV12-3/TRBV12-4,TRBD1,TGTGCCAGCAGTCCCCGACAGGGGCGCGGCTACACCTTC,CASSPRQGRGYTF
NA,TRBJ1-4,TRBV7-3,TRBD1,TGTGCCAGCAGCCCCGACAGGGGGCCCCGGAAACTGTTTTTT,CASSPDRGPRKLFF
NA,TRBJ2-7,TRBV6-5,TRBD2,TGTGCCAGCAGTACTCACATTGGCGGGGGGTACGAGCAGTACTTC,CASSTHIGGGYEQYF
NA,TRBJ1-1,TRBV7-8,NA,TGTGCCAGCAGCCGAGAGGGCGAAGGGGAAACTGAAGCTTTCTTT,CASSREGEGETEAFF
few,TRBJ2-7,TRBV12-3/TRBV12-4,TRBD2,TGTGCCAGTGGGGAGGGTTACGAGCAGTACTTC,CASGEGYEQYF
NA,TRBJ2-2,TRBV27,TRBD1,TGTGCCAGCAGTTTGGGGACAGGCACCGGGGAGCTGTTTTTT,CASSLGTGTGELFF
NA,TRBJ2-1,TRBV5-1,TRBD2,TGCGCCACCCAAGCCAGCGGGGGGGCCAATGAGCAGTTCTTC,CATQASGGANEQFF
NA,TRBJ2-7,TRBV10-3,NA,TGTGCCATCAGTGAGGTTGGGGGGTCGGACTACGAGCAGTACTTC,CAISEVGGSDYEQYF
NA,TRBJ2-5,TRBV7-6,TRBD2,TGTGCCAGCAGCTTAGAACTAGCGGCTCAAGAGACCCAGTACTTC,CASSLELAAQETQYF
NA,TRBJ1-6,TRBV5-6,NA,TGTGCCAGCAGCCGTAAAGAAACAGGGACTTCACCCCTCCACTTT,CASSRKETGTSPLHF